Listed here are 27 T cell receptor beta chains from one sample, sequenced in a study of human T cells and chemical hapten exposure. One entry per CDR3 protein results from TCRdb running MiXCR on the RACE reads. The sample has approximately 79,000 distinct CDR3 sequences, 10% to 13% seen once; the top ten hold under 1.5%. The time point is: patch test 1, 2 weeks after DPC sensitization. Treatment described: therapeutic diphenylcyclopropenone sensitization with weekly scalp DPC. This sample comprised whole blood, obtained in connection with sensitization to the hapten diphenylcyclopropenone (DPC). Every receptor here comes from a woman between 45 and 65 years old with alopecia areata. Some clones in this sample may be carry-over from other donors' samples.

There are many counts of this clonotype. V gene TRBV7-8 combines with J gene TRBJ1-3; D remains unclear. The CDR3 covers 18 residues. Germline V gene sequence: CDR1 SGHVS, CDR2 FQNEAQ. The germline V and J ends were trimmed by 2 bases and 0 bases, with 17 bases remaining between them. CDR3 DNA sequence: TGTGCCAGCAGCTTAAGTTACCCAGGTCCCCACTCTGGAAACACCATATATTTT. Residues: CASSLSYPGPHSGNTIYF.

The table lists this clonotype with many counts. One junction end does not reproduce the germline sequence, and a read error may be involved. The CDR3 DNA sequence: TGTGCCAGCAGCCTAGCGGGGCCCGACTACAATGAGCAGTTCTTC. Its translation is CASSLAGPDYNEQFF. This rearrangement joins TRBV7-9 to TRBJ2-1, with TRBD2 matching 9 bases. The germline V gene has CDR1 SEHNR and CDR2 FQNEAQ (reference sequence). The CDR3 covers 15 residues. Variable domain in full (rest from reference TRBV7-9 and TRBJ2-1): DTGVSQNPRHKITKRGQNVTFRCDPISEHNRLYWYRQTLGQGPEFLTYFQNEAQLEKSRLLSDRFSAERPKGSFSTLEIQRTEQGDSAMYLCASSLAGPDYNEQFFGPGTRLTVL.

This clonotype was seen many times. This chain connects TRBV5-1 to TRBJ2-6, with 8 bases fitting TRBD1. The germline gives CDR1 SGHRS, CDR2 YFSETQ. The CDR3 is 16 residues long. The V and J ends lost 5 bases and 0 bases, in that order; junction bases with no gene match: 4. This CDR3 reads CASRGQASSGANVLTF. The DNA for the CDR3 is TGCGCCAGCAGGGGACAGGCGAGCTCTGGGGCCAACGTCCTGACTTTC. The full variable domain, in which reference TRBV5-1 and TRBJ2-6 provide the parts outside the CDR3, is KAGVTQTPRYLIKTRGQQVTLSCSPISGHRSVSWYQQTPGQGLQFLFEYFSETQRNKGNFPGRFSGRQFSNSRSEMNVSTLELGDSALYLCASRGQASSGANVLTFGAGSRLTVL.

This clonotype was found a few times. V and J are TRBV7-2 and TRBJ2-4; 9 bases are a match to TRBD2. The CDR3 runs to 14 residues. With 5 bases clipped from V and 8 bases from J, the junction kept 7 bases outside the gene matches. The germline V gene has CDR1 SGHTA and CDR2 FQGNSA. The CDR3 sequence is CASSKTAGGDIQYF. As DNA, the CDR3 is TGTGCCAGCAGCAAAACTGCGGGAGGGGACATTCAGTACTTC.

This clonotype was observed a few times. CDR3 sequence (DNA): TGTGCCAGCTCACCACGAGACGGCTACACCTTC. Translation: CASSPRDGYTF. The chain combines TRBV18 with TRBJ1-2; D not certain. V was shortened by 1 base and J by 8 bases, with 5 bases between the two germline ends. The length of the CDR3 is 11 residues. Looked up from germline, CDR1 is KGHSH and CDR2 is LQKENI. Together with reference TRBV18 and TRBJ1-2, the CDR3 gives the full variable domain: NAGVMQNPRHLVRRRGQEARLRCSPMKGHSHVYWYRQLPEEGLKFMVYLQKENIIDESGMPKERFSAEFPKEGPSILRIQQVVRGDSAAYFCASSPRDGYTFGSGTRLTVV.

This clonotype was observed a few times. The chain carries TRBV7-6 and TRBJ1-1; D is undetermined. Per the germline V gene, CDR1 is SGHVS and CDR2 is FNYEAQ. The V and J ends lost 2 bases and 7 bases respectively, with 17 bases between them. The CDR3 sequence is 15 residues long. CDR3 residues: CASSLIAGVNFEAFF. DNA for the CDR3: TGTGCCAGCAGCTTAATCGCCGGGGTGAACTTTGAAGCTTTCTTT.

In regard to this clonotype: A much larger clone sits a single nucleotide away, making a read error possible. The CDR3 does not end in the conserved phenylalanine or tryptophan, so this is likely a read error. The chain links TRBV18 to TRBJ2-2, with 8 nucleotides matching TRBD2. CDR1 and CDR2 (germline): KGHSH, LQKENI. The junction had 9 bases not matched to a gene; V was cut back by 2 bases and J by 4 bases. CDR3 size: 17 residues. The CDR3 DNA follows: TGTGCCAGCTCACCAAGGAAGAGCGGGAGCTCCACCGGGGAGCTGTTTTTA. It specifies CASSPRKSGSSTGELFL.

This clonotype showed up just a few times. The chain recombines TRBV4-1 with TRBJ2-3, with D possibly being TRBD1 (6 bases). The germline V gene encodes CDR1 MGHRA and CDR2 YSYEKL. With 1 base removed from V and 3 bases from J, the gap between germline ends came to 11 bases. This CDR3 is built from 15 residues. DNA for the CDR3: TGCGCCAGCAGCCAAGTTAACAGGGAGACAGATACGCAGTATTTT. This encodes CASSQVNRETDTQYF.

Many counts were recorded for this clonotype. The CDR3, as DNA: TGTGCCACCAGTGATTTTGGGACTGAAGCTTTCTTT. This codes for CATSDFGTEAFF. The chain carries TRBV24-1 and TRBJ1-1; D is ambiguous. CDR1 and CDR2 (germline): KGHDR, SFDVKD. Deletions cut 1 base from V and 5 bases from J, with 4 bases between. The CDR3 is 12 residues long.

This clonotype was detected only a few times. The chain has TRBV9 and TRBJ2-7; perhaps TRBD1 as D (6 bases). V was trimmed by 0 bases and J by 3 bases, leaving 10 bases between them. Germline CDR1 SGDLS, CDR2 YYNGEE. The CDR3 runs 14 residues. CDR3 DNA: TGTGCCAGCAGCGTAGTCCCGGACAGCTACGAGCAGTACTTC. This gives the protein CASSVVPDSYEQYF.

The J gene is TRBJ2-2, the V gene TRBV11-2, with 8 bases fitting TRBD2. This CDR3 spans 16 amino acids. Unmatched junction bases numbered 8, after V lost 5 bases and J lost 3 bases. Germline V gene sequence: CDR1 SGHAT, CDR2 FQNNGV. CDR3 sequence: CASSRVSGGYTGELFF. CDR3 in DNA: TGTGCCAGCAGCCGGGTCTCGGGAGGGTACACCGGGGAGCTGTTTTTT.

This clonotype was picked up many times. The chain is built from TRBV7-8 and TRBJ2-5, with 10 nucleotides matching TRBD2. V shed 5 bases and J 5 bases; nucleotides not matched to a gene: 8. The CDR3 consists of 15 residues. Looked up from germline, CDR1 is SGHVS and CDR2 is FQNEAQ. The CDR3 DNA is TGTGCCAGCAGCCCTGAGCTAGCGGGAGTGGAGACCCAGTACTTC. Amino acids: CASSPELAGVETQYF.

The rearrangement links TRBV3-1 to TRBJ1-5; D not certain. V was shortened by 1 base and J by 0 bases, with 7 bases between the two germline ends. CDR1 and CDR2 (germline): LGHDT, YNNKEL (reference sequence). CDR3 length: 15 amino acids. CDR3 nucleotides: TGTGCCAGCAGCCAAGGAGTCCTTAGCAATCAGCCCCAGCATTTT. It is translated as CASSQGVLSNQPQHF.

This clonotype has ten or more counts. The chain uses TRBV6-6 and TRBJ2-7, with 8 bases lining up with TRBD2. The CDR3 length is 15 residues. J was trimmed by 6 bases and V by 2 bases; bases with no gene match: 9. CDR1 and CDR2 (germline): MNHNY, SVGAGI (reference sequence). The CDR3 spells CASSYIPGRGGEQYF. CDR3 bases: TGTGCCAGCAGTTACATACCAGGACGGGGGGGCGAGCAGTACTTC.

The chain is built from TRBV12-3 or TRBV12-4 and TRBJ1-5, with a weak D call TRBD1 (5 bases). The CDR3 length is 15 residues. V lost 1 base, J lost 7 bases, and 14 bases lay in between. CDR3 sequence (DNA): TGTGCCAGCAGTTTAGTCGTGGGACGGGGACAGCCCCAGCATTTT. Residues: CASSLVVGRGQPQHF.

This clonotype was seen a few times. CDR3 nucleotides: TGCGCCAGCAGCTACGGGACAGGGGAAGGAAACACCATATATTTT. Translated, it gives CASSYGTGEGNTIYF. The chain has TRBV5-1 and TRBJ1-3; 10 bases map to TRBD1. Germline CDR1 SGHRS, CDR2 YFSETQ. Trimming took 3 bases from V and 4 from J; bases not matched to a gene: 4. The CDR3 is 15 residues long.

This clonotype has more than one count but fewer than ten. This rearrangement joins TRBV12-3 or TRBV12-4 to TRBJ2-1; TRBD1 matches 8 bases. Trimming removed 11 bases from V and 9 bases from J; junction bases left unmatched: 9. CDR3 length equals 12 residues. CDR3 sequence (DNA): TGTGCCGGCGCAACAGGGGGTGGTGAGCAGTTCTTC. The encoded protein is CAGATGGGEQFF.

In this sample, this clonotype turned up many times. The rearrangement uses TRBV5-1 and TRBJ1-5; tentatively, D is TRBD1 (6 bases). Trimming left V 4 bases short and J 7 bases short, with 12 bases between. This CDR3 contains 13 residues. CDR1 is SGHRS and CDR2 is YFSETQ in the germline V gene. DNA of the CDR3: TGCGCCAGCAGCGCGGGAGGGGGACAGCCCCAGCATTTT. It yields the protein CASSAGGGQPQHF.

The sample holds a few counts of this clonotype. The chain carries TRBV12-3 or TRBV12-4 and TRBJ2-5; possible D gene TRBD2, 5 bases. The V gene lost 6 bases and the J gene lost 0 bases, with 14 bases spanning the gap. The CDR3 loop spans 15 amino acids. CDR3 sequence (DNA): TGTGCCAGCAGCAAACTAGTTCTGTACCAAGAGACCCAGTACTTC. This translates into CASSKLVLYQETQYF.

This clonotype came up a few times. CDR3 sequence (DNA): TGTGCCATACGACAGGGAATGAACACTGAAGCTTTCTTT. This codes for CAIRQGMNTEAFF. V and J are TRBV2 and TRBJ1-1; 7 bases match TRBD1. The trim removed 10 bases at V and 0 bases at J, leaving 5 bases unmatched. CDR3 length equals 13 residues. Germline V CDR1 and CDR2: SNHLY, FYNNEI.

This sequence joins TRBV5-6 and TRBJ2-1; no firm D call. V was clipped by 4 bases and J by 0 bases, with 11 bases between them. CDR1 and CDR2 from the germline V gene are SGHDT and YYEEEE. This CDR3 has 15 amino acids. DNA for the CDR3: TGTGCCAGCAGCCCGGACGGTAGCTCCTACAATGAGCAGTTCTTC. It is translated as CASSPDGSSYNEQFF. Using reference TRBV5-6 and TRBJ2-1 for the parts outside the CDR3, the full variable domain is DAGVTQSPTHLIKTRGQQVTLRCSPKSGHDTVSWYQQALGQGPQFIFQYYEEEERQRGNFPDRFSGHQFPNYSSELNVNALLLGDSALYLCASSPDGSSYNEQFFGPGTRLTVL.

This chain's CDR3 is CASSLGLNTQYF. In DNA form, the CDR3 reads TGTGCCAGCTCACTCGGTCTAAATACGCAGTATTTT. The chain has TRBV18 and TRBJ2-3; D gene unclear. The CDR3 spans 12 residues. Germline V gene sequence: CDR1 KGHSH, CDR2 LQKENI. V lost 4 bases, J lost 7 bases, and 9 bases lay in between.

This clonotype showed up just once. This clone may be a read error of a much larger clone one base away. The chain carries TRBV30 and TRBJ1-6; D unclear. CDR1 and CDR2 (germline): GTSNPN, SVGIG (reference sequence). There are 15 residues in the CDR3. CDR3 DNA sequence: TGTGCCTGGCGCCCAGTAGGGATCGATAATTCATCCCTCCACTTT. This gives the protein CAWRPVGIDNSSLHF.

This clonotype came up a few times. The CDR3 loop is CSVGGQEKLFF. CDR3 nucleotide sequence: TGCAGCGTTGGGGGACAGGAAAAACTGTTTTTT. The V call is TRBV29-1, the J call TRBJ1-4, with TRBD1 matching over 7 bases. After removal of 4 bases from V and 8 bases from J, the junction contained 1 base not matched to a gene. This CDR3 contains 11 residues. CDR1 and CDR2 from the germline V gene are SQVTM and ANQGSEA.

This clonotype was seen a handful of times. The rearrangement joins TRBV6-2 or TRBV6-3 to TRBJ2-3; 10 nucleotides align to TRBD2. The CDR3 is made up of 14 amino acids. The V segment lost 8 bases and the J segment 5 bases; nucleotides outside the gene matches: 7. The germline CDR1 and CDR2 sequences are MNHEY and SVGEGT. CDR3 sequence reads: CASRSSGRIDTQYF. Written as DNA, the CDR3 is TGTGCCAGCCGTTCTAGCGGGAGAATAGATACGCAGTATTTT.

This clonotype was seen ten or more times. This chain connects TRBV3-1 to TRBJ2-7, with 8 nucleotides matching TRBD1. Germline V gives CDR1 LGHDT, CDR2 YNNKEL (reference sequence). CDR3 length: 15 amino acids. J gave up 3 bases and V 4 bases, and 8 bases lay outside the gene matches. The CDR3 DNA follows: TGTGCCAGCAGCCCCGGACAGGGTAGGCACTACGAGCAGTACTTC. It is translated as CASSPGQGRHYEQYF.

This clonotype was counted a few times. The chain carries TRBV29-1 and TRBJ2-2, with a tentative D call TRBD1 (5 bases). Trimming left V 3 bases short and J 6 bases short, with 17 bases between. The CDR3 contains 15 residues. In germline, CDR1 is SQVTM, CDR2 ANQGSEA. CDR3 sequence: CSVETPQGRAGELFF. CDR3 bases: TGCAGCGTTGAGACACCGCAGGGTCGGGCCGGGGAGCTGTTTTTT.